This TCR beta chain was sequenced for a study of shared clonotypes between healthy human individuals. Background on the study: The cohort comprised a couple of women and a few men. Their ages spanned 18 to 49 years.

Donors, without exception, were Caucasian adults residing in Nashville, Tennessee. Trimming shortened V by 6 bases and J by 5 bases, and 14 bases separated the two germline ends. The CDR3 is made up of 14 amino acids. Per germline, CDR1 SNHLY and CDR2 FYNNEI. PBMC DNA, left unsorted, was sequenced on ten immunoSEQ deep assay plates. Generated by immunoSEQ multiplex PCR, the TCRdb table keeps only in-frame clones and is missing some. Among approximately 500,000 clones listed, about 85% were seen once. The V gene is TRBV2, the J gene TRBJ1-5; perhaps TRBD1 as D (6 bases). The source of this sequence is a woman aged 35 to 49 in good health. Some clones in this sample may be carry-over from other donors' samples. Sequencing input: PBMCs. The CDR3 bases are TGTGCCAGCAGGTGGGGGGGGCCGTATCAGCCCCAGCATTTT. As protein: CASRWGGPYQPQHF.